This T cell receptor (beta chain) was documented in a study of shared clonotypes between healthy human individuals. Study-level information: Every donor yielded three CD4 naive, three CD4 memory, two CD8 naive and one CD8 memory plate.

Selected positively for CCR7 and CD45RO-negative, naive CD8 cells excluded terminally differentiated effector memory CD45RA+ cells. This CDR3 spans 14 amino acids. The germline V gene has CDR1 GTSNPN and CDR2 SVGIG (reference sequence). Trimming pared 5 bases from V and 5 bases from J, leaving 16 bases between. Data came from immunoSEQ multiplex PCR; TCRdb stores just in-frame clones and leaves some out. Of 2 million to 2.5 million clones listed, about 93% were seen once; the top ten hold around 1.7%. This clonotype was obtained from a man between 18 and 29 years old in good health. Some clones in this sample may be carry-over from other donors' samples. Sequencing used naive CD8+ T cells from PBMCs. The chain has TRBV30 and TRBJ2-1, with a weak D call TRBD2 (6 bases). CDR3 region: CAWAWRGGNNEQFF. The CDR3 DNA reads as TGTGCCTGGGCATGGCGAGGAGGGAACAATGAGCAGTTCTTC.